This paragraph covers one T cell receptor (beta chain) sequence. Antigen specificity is unknown. These data originate in a study of OX40 agonist ivuxolimab in advanced cancers. Regarding the study as a whole: Expanded clones tended on average to be more numerous among CD8+ T cells than CD4+.

Sequenced by immunoSEQ multiplex PCR; TCRdb stores in-frame clones only, minus some. The sample has some 100,000 clones; 92% are singletons. Autoimmune disease history or systemic immunosuppression excluded patients. The sequence came from an adult with an advanced solid tumor such as melanoma, head and neck, liver or kidney cancer. This specimen was CD4+ or CD8+ T cells sorted from blood, taken in a trial of the OX40 agonist ivuxolimab.

The CDR3 DNA follows: TGTGCCATCAGTCGGGACAGGATAGTCGCCAAAAACATTCAGTACTTC. It encodes CAISRDRIVAKNIQYF. V and J are TRBV10-3 and TRBJ2-4, with 8 bases lining up with TRBD1. Germline CDR1 is ENHRY and CDR2 is SYGVKD. This CDR3 region has 16 residues. V shed 5 bases, J shed 1 base, and the junction held 7 bases outside the gene matches.